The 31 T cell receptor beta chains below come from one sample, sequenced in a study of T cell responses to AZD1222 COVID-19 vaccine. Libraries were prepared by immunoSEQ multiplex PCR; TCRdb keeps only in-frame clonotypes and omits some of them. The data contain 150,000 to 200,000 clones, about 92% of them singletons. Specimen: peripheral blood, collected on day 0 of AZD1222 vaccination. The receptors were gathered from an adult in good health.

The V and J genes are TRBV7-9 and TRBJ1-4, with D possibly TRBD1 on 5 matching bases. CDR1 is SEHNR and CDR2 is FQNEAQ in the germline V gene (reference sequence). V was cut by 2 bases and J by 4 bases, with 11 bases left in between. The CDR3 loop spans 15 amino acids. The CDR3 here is CASSLFEGNNEKLFF. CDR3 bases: TGTGCCAGCAGCTTATTTGAGGGGAATAATGAAAAACTGTTTTTT.

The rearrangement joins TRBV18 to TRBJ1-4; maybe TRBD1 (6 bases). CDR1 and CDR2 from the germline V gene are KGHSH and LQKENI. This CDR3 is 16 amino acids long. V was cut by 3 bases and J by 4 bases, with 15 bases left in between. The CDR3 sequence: CASSPPNGGYNEKLFF. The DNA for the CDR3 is TGTGCCAGCTCACCTCCCAACGGGGGCTATAATGAAAAACTGTTTTTT. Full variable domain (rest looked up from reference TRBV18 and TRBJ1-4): NAGVMQNPRHLVRRRGQEARLRCSPMKGHSHVYWYRQLPEEGLKFMVYLQKENIIDESGMPKERFSAEFPKEGPSILRIQQVVRGDSAAYFCASSPPNGGYNEKLFFGSGTQLSVL.

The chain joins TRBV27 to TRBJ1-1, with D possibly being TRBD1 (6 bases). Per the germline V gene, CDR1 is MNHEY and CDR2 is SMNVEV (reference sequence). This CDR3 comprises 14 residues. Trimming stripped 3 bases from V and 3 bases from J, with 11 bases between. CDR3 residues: CASSLRSGDTEAFF. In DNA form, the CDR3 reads TGTGCCAGCAGTTTGAGATCAGGGGACACTGAAGCTTTCTTT.

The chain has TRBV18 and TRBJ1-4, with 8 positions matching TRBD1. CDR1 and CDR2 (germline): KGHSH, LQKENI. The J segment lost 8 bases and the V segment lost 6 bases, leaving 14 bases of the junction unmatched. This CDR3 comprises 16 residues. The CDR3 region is CASSPPNRGVREKLFF. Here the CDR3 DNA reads TGTGCCAGCTCCCCTCCCAACAGGGGGGTAAGAGAAAAACTGTTTTTT.

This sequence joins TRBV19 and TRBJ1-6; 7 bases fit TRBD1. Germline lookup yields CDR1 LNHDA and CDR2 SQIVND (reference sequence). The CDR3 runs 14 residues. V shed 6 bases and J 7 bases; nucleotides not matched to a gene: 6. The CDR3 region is CASSYRGGNSPLHF. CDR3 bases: TGTGCCAGTAGCTACAGGGGCGGGAATTCACCCCTCCACTTT.

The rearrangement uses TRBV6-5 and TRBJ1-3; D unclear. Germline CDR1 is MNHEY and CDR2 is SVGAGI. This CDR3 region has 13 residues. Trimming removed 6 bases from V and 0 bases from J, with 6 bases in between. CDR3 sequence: CASSPSSGNTIYF. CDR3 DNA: TGTGCCAGCAGCCCCAGCTCTGGAAACACCATATATTTT.

DNA for the CDR3: TGTGCCAGCAGATGGGACAGGGCGAACACTGAAGCTTTCTTT. Protein: CASRWDRANTEAFF. The chain couples TRBV27 to TRBJ1-1; 9 bases match TRBD1. This CDR3 has 14 residues. Germline V CDR1 and CDR2: MNHEY, SMNVEV (reference sequence). V lost 6 bases to trimming and J lost 1 base; unmatched junction nucleotides: 3.

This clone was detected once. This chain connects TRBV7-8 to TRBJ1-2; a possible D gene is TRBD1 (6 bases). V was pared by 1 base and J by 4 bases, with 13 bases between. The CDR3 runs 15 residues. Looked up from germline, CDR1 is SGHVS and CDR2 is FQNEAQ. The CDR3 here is CASSLGGTSGYGYTF. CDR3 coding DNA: TGTGCCAGCAGCTTAGGAGGGACATCGGGCTATGGCTACACCTTC. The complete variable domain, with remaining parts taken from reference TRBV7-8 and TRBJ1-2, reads GAGVSQSPRYKVAKRGQDVALRCDPISGHVSLFWYQQALGQGPEFLTYFQNEAQLDKSGLPSDRFFAERPEGSVSTLKIQRTQQEDSAVYLCASSLGGTSGYGYTFGSGTRLTVV.

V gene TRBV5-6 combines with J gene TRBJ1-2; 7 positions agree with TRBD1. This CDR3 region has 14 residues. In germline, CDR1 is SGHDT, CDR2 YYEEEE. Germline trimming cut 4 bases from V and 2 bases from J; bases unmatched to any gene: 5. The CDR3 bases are TGTGCCAGCAGCCGGACGGGACAGAACTATGGCTACACCTTC. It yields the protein CASSRTGQNYGYTF.

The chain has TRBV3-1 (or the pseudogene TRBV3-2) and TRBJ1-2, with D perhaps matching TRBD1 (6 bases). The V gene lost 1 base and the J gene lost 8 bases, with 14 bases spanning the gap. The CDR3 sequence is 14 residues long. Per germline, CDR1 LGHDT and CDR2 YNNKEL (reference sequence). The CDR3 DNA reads TGTGCCAGCAGCCAAGTTTCAGGGGACCGCGGCTACACCTTC. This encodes CASSQVSGDRGYTF.

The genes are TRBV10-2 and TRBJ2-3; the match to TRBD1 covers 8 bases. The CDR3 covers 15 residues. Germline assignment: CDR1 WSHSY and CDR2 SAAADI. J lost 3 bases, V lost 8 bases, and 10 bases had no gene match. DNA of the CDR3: TGCGCCAGCTCTTCAGGGGGCTTTAATACAGATACGCAGTATTTT. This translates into CASSSGGFNTDTQYF.

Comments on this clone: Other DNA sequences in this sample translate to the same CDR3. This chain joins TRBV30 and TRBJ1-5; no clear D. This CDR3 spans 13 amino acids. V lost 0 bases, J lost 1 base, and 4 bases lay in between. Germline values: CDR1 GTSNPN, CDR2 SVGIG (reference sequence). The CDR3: CAWSVRSNQPQHF. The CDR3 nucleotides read TGTGCCTGGAGTGTTCGGAGCAATCAGCCCCAGCATTTT.

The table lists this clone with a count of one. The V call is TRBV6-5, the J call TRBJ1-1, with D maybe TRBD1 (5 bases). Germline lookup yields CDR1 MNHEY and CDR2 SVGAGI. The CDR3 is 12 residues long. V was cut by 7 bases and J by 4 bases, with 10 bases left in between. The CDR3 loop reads CASTGVGTEAFF. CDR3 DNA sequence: TGTGCCAGCACGGGGGTCGGCACTGAAGCTTTCTTT.

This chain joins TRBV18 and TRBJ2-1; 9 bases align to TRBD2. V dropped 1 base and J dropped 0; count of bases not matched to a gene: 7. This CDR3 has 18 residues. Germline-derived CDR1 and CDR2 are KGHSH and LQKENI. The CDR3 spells CASSPQVAGDDSYNEQFF. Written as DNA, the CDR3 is TGTGCCAGCTCACCACAGGTAGCGGGGGATGACTCCTACAATGAGCAGTTCTTC. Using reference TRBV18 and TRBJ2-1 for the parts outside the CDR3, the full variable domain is NAGVMQNPRHLVRRRGQEARLRCSPMKGHSHVYWYRQLPEEGLKFMVYLQKENIIDESGMPKERFSAEFPKEGPSILRIQQVVRGDSAAYFCASSPQVAGDDSYNEQFFGPGTRLTVL.

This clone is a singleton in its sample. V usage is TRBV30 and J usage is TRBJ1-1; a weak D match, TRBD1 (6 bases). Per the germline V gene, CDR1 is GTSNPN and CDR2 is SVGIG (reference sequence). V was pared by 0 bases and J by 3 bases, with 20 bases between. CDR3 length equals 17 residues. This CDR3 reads CAWSVTRGGSEDTEAFF. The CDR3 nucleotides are TGTGCCTGGAGTGTAACCAGGGGAGGATCAGAGGACACTGAAGCTTTCTTT.

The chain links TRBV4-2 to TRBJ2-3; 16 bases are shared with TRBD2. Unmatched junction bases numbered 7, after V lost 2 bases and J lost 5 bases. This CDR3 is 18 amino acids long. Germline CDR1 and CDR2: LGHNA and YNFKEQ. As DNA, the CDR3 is TGTGCCAGCAGCCAATCGGGACTAGCGGGGGGGCTGGGAGATACGCAGTATTTT. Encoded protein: CASSQSGLAGGLGDTQYF.

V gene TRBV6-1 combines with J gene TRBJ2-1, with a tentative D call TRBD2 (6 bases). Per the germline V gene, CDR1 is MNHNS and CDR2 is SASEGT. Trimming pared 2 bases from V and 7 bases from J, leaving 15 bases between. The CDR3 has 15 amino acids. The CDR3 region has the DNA TGTGCCAGCAGTGAATTGGGGGGAGGTGGGAATGAGCAGTTCTTC. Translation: CASSELGGGGNEQFF.

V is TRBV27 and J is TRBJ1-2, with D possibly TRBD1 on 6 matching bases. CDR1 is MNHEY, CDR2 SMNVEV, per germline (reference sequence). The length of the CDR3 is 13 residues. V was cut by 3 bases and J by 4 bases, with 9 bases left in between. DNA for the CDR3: TGTGCCAGCAGTTTGGGGGGCAGCTATGGCTACACCTTC. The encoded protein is CASSLGGSYGYTF.

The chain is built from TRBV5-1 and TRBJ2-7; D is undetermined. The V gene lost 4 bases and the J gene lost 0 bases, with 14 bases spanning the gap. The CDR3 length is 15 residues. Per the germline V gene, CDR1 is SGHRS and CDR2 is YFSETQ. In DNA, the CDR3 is TGCGCCAGCAGCCTGACAACTCCCGGCTCCTACGAGCAGTACTTC. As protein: CASSLTTPGSYEQYF.

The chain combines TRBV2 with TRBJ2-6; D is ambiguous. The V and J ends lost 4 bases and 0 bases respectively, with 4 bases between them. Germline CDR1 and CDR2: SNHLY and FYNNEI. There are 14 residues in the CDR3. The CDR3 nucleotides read TGTGCCAGCAGTGCTGGCTCTGGGGCCAACGTCCTGACTTTC. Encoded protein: CASSAGSGANVLTF.

CDR3 bases: TGTGCCAGCAGCTGGGGGGGTGCAGAACGGGTCACCGGGGAGCTGTTTTTT. Protein product: CASSWGGAERVTGELFF. The chain recombines TRBV5-6 with TRBJ2-2; TRBD2 agrees at 7 bases. Per germline, CDR1 SGHDT and CDR2 YYEEEE. CDR3 length: 17 amino acids. The V segment lost 3 bases and the J segment 4 bases; nucleotides outside the gene matches: 12. Full variable domain (remainder filled in from reference TRBV5-6 and TRBJ2-2): DAGVTQSPTHLIKTRGQQVTLRCSPKSGHDTVSWYQQALGQGPQFIFQYYEEEERQRGNFPDRFSGHQFPNYSSELNVNALLLGDSALYLCASSWGGAERVTGELFFGEGSRLTVL.

CDR3 protein: CASTGLAETGELFF. DNA for the CDR3: TGTGCCAGCACCGGGCTAGCGGAAACCGGGGAGCTGTTTTTT. The gene calls are TRBV3-1 (or the pseudogene TRBV3-2) and TRBJ2-2, with 7 bases that match TRBD2. The CDR3 sequence is 14 residues long. V shed 7 bases, J shed 5 bases, and the junction held 7 bases outside the gene matches. Germline V CDR1 and CDR2: LGHDT, YNNKEL (reference sequence).

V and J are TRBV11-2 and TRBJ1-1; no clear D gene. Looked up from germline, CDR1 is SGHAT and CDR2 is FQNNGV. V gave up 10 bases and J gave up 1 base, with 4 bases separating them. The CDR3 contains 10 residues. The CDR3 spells CATRNTEAFF. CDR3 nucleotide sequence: TGTGCCACACGGAACACTGAAGCTTTCTTT.

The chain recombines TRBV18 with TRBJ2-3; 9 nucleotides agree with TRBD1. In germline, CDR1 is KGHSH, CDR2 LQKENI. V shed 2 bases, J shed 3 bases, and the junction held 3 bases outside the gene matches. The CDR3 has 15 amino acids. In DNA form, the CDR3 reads TGTGCCAGCTCACCAGGACAGGGGATAACAGATACGCAGTATTTT. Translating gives CASSPGQGITDTQYF.

CDR3 nucleotide sequence: TGTGCCAGCAGTGAAGATGAGGGGGGACAGGGTTTGTATTCACCCCTCCACTTT. Its protein is CASSEDEGGQGLYSPLHF. The chain uses TRBV6-1 and TRBJ1-6; 9 bases fit TRBD1. V lost 1 base, J lost 8 bases, and 12 bases stayed unmatched. The CDR3 length is 18 residues. Germline V gene data show CDR1 as MNHNS and CDR2 as SASEGT.

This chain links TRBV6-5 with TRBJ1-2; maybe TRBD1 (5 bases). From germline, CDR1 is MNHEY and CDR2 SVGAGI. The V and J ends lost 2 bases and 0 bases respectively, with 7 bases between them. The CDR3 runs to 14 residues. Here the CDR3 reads CASSYRQTNYGYTF. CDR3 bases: TGTGCCAGCAGTTACAGACAGACTAACTATGGCTACACCTTC.

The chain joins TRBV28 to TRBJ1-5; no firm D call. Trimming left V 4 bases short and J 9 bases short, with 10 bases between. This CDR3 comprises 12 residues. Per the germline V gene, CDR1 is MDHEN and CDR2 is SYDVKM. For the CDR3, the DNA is TGTGCCAGCAGTTACAATTTTAGGCCCCAGCATTTT. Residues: CASSYNFRPQHF.

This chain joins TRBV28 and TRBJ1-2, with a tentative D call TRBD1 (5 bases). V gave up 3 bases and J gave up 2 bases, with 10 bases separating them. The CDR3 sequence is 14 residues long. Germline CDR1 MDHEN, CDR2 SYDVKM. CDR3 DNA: TGTGCCAGCAGTTTGACAGATTCCAACTATGGCTACACCTTC. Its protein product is CASSLTDSNYGYTF.

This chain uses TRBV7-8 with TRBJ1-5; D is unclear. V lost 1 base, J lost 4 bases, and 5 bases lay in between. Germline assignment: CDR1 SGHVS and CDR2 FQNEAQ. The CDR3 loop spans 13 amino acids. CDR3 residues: CASSLDGNQPQHF. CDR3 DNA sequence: TGTGCCAGCAGCTTAGACGGGAATCAGCCCCAGCATTTT.

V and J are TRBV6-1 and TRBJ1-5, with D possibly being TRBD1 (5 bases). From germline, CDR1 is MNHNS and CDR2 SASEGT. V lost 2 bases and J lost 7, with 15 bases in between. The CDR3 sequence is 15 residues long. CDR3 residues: CASSERGVVGQPQHF. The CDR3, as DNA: TGTGCCAGCAGTGAACGAGGGGTTGTCGGCCAGCCCCAGCATTTT.

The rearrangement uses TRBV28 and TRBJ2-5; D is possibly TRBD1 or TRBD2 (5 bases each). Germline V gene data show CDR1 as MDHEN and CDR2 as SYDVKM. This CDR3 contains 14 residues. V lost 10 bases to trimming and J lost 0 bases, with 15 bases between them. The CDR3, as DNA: TGTGCCATCTCTATGAGGGGTAACCAAGAGACCCAGTACTTC. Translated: CAISMRGNQETQYF.